What follows are 26 T cell receptor beta chains derived from one specimen sequenced in a study of T-cell memory formation after mild COVID-19. Via MiXCR, TCRdb re-called the 5' RACE reads, giving one row per CDR3 protein. The sample has almost 250,000 distinct CDR3 sequences, 15% to 19% seen once. Sequenced material: PBMCs or a T cell subset sorted from them (not recorded which). The receptors shown here come from an adult woman who had mild COVID-19 (a few samples of this study predate the infection). Cell type and time point are not known.

The V gene is TRBV20-1, the J gene TRBJ2-2, with TRBD1 identical over 7 bases. In germline, CDR1 is DFQATT, CDR2 SNEGSKA (reference sequence). Unmatched junction bases numbered 3, after V lost 2 bases and J lost 6 bases. This CDR3 has 13 residues. Here the CDR3 reads CSARPGGSGELFF. Written as DNA, the CDR3 is TGCAGTGCTAGACCAGGGGGATCCGGGGAGCTGTTTTTT.

This clonotype has a count of ten or more. The chain is built from TRBV12-5 and TRBJ1-1; D is unclear. The germline V and J ends were trimmed by 7 bases and 1 base, with 10 bases remaining between them. Per germline, CDR1 LGHNT and CDR2 FRNRAP. The CDR3 is made up of 13 amino acids. The CDR3 here is CASALGWNTEAFF. CDR3 in DNA: TGTGCTAGTGCCCTGGGGTGGAACACTGAAGCTTTCTTT.

As for this clonotype: A much larger clone lies one base from this, so it may be a read error. The rearrangement joins TRBV5-5 to TRBJ2-5; 7 bases fit TRBD1. The CDR3 is 14 residues long. Per the germline V gene, CDR1 is SGHKS and CDR2 is YYEKEE (reference sequence). J lost 8 bases, V lost 0 bases, and 7 bases had no gene match. CDR3 sequence: CASSLAGTEDTQYF. CDR3 DNA sequence: TGTGCCAGCAGCTTGGCAGGGACAGAGGATACCCAGTACTTC.

This clonotype was detected only a few times. This chain connects TRBV7-8 to TRBJ2-7; 8 nucleotides agree with TRBD1. The germline V gene encodes CDR1 SGHVS and CDR2 FQNEAQ. The CDR3 extends over 17 amino acids. Trimming at V came to 4 bases and at J to 6 bases, leaving 17 bases not matched to a gene. The CDR3 DNA follows: TGTGCCAGCAGCTATAGAGGTCGGTCGCAGGGGGCGAGCGAGCAGTACTTC. Encoded protein: CASSYRGRSQGASEQYF.

The rearrangement uses TRBV5-4 and TRBJ2-5, with 9 bases matching TRBD1. After removal of 3 bases from V and 4 bases from J, the junction contained 7 bases not matched to a gene. This CDR3 has 15 amino acids. Germline V gives CDR1 SGHNT, CDR2 YYREEE (reference sequence). The CDR3 is CASSWAGQGGETQYF. The DNA of the CDR3 is TGTGCCAGCAGCTGGGCGGGACAGGGCGGAGAGACCCAGTACTTC.

This clonotype showed up just a few times. The gene calls are TRBV20-1 and TRBJ1-6, with 10 nucleotides matching TRBD1. J gave up 7 bases and V 5 bases, and 2 bases lay outside the gene matches. Per the germline V gene, CDR1 is DFQATT and CDR2 is SNEGSKA (reference sequence). This CDR3 comprises 13 residues. CDR3 in DNA: TGCAGTGCTTTGACAGGGGGCAATTCACCCCTCCACTTT. Translating it yields CSALTGGNSPLHF.

A few counts support this clonotype. The V gene is TRBV4-1, the J gene TRBJ2-2; tentatively, D is TRBD2 (6 bases). CDR1 and CDR2 (germline): MGHRA, YSYEKL. This CDR3 is 17 amino acids long. Trimming shortened V by 0 bases and J by 5 bases, and 16 bases separated the two germline ends. The CDR3 sequence: CASSQEVPLARTGELFF. CDR3 DNA: TGCGCCAGCAGCCAAGAGGTCCCACTAGCCAGGACCGGGGAGCTGTTTTTT.

The V gene is TRBV12-3 or TRBV12-4, the J gene TRBJ2-7; 10 bases map to TRBD1. This CDR3 is built from 15 residues. V shed 5 bases, J shed 4 bases, and the junction held 8 bases outside the gene matches. CDR3 protein: CASSPRTGGLYEQYF. DNA of the CDR3: TGTGCCAGCAGTCCAAGGACAGGGGGACTGTACGAGCAGTACTTC.

V usage is TRBV15 and J usage is TRBJ2-2, with 10 bases lining up with TRBD2. V was pared by 3 bases and J by 7 bases, with 11 bases of the junction left unmatched. Germline CDR1 is LNHNV and CDR2 is YYDKDF (reference sequence). This CDR3 is built from 17 residues. In DNA form, the CDR3 reads TGTGCCACCAGCAGCGGATCTCTAGCGGGGGTGAACGGGGAGCTGTTTTTT. Protein sequence: CATSSGSLAGVNGELFF.

The rearrangement uses TRBV29-1 and TRBJ2-1; 7 bases line up with TRBD2. The CDR3 covers 14 residues. The J segment lost 3 bases and the V segment lost 2 bases, leaving 4 bases of the junction unmatched. CDR1 SQVTM and CDR2 ANQGSEA come from the germline V gene. The CDR3 here is CSVESAGFYNEQFF. For the CDR3, the DNA is TGCAGCGTTGAATCAGCGGGATTCTACAATGAGCAGTTCTTC.

This clonotype came up a few times. The chain links TRBV5-1 to TRBJ2-7, with D possibly matching TRBD1 (5 bases). Trimming cost V 3 bases and J 4 bases, with 14 bases left between them. The germline V gene has CDR1 SGHRS and CDR2 YFSETQ. CDR3 length equals 14 residues. Written as DNA, the CDR3 is TGCGCCAGCAGCTCCCGCTCAGGGTCTTACGAGCAGTACTTC. Protein sequence: CASSSRSGSYEQYF.

This clonotype has only a few counts. The chain uses TRBV12-3 or TRBV12-4 and TRBJ1-1, with 7 bases lining up with TRBD1. This CDR3 is built from 15 residues. V lost 5 bases and J lost 2; bases outside the gene matches: 8. This CDR3 is CASSKLGGANTEAFF. The CDR3 coding sequence is TGTGCCAGCAGTAAACTAGGGGGCGCAAACACTGAAGCTTTCTTT.

This clonotype was picked up one time. This rearrangement joins TRBV6-4 to TRBJ2-5, with a possible D match to TRBD2 (7 bases). Trimming removed 4 bases from V and 5 bases from J, with 20 bases in between. CDR3 length: 16 amino acids. Germline loops: CDR1 MRHNA, CDR2 SNTAGT. CDR3 residues: CASSAEGGSGVETQYF. The CDR3 bases are TGTGCCAGCAGTGCCGAGGGGGGGTCAGGCGTGGAGACCCAGTACTTC.

A few counts support this clonotype. The rearrangement links TRBV24-1 to TRBJ2-5; D is possibly TRBD1 (6 bases). Germline V gene data show CDR1 as KGHDR and CDR2 as SFDVKD. Trimming cost V 4 bases and J 1 base, with 9 bases left between them. This CDR3 has 14 amino acids. The CDR3, as DNA: TGTGCCACCAGTGAACAGGGCCCCCAAGAGACCCAGTACTTC. Its protein is CATSEQGPQETQYF.

This clonotype was recorded at least ten times. The chain recombines TRBV30 with TRBJ1-5; TRBD1 is a possible D gene (6 bases). V was cut by 4 bases and J by 2 bases, with 12 bases left in between. Looked up from germline, CDR1 is GTSNPN and CDR2 is SVGIG (reference sequence). The CDR3 has 14 residues. Here the CDR3 DNA reads TGTGCCTGGAACGGTAGACAGGGCAATCAGCCCCAGCATTTT. Amino acid sequence: CAWNGRQGNQPQHF.

This clonotype has more than one count but fewer than ten. The genes are TRBV7-2 and TRBJ2-7; 7 bases fit TRBD1. V was pared by 1 base and J by 5 bases, with 8 bases of the junction left unmatched. Germline V gene sequence: CDR1 SGHTA, CDR2 FQGNSA. This CDR3 is 15 amino acids long. The CDR3 DNA follows: TGTGCCAGCAGCTTAGAGGGACAGCGACCCCACGAGCAGTACTTC. Encoded protein: CASSLEGQRPHEQYF.

The chain joins TRBV4-2 to TRBJ2-7; D gene unclear. The CDR3 has 13 amino acids. Trimming left V 3 bases short and J 3 bases short, with 9 bases between. Germline V lookup: CDR1 LGHNA, CDR2 YNFKEQ. CDR3 protein: CASSQGVSYEQYF. CDR3 coding DNA: TGTGCCAGCAGCCAGGGTGTCAGCTACGAGCAGTACTTC.

This chain joins TRBV5-1 and TRBJ2-1; 7 bases line up with TRBD1. Trimming cost V 4 bases and J 3 bases; bases outside gene matches: 1. Per germline, CDR1 SGHRS and CDR2 YFSETQ. This CDR3 region has 13 residues. The CDR3 loop is CASSAGGYNEQFF. CDR3 coding DNA: TGCGCCAGCAGCGCAGGGGGCTACAATGAGCAGTTCTTC.

This clonotype showed up many times. This chain connects TRBV20-1 to TRBJ2-1; 10 bases map to TRBD2. The length of the CDR3 is 15 residues. The V and J ends lost 6 bases and 6 bases, in that order; junction bases with no gene match: 11. Germline V gene sequence: CDR1 DFQATT, CDR2 SNEGSKA (reference sequence). CDR3 sequence (DNA): TGCAGTGCGCCAACCCTAGCGGGAGCCGGCAATGAGCAGTTCTTC. This sequence encodes CSAPTLAGAGNEQFF.

This clonotype was counted at least ten times. This chain links TRBV19 with TRBJ2-3; TRBD2 is a possible D gene (6 bases). The CDR3 covers 15 residues. Trimming shortened V by 6 bases and J by 2 bases, and 15 bases separated the two germline ends. Germline V gene lookup returns CDR1 LNHDA and CDR2 SQIVND (reference sequence). This CDR3 is CASSAPGSPTDTQYF. The CDR3 DNA reads as TGTGCCAGTAGCGCACCCGGGAGCCCCACAGATACGCAGTATTTT. The complete variable domain, with remaining parts taken from reference TRBV19 and TRBJ2-3, reads DGGITQSPKYLFRKEGQNVTLSCEQNLNHDAMYWYRQDPGQGLRLIYYSQIVNDFQKGDIAEGYSVSREKKESFPLTVTSAQKNPTAFYLCASSAPGSPTDTQYFGPGTRLTVL.

The table lists this clonotype with many counts. The chain couples TRBV9 to TRBJ2-3, with TRBD2 identical over 12 bases. CDR1 and CDR2 (germline): SGDLS, YYNGEE. The CDR3 length is 18 residues. V lost 0 bases and J lost 2; bases outside the gene matches: 7. The DNA for the CDR3 is TGTGCCAGCAGCGTAGCTACTGCTAGCGGGGGGGCCACAGATACGCAGTATTTT. It yields the protein CASSVATASGGATDTQYF.

Written as DNA, the CDR3 is TGTGCCAGCAGCGTAGGGGCAGATGTCAACTATGGCTACACCTTC. Translation gives CASSVGADVNYGYTF. The rearrangement uses TRBV9 and TRBJ1-2; D gene uncertain. CDR1 is SGDLS and CDR2 is YYNGEE in the germline V gene. V was shortened by 0 bases and J by 2 bases, with 11 bases between the two germline ends. The CDR3 sequence is 15 residues long.

J is TRBJ2-7 and V is TRBV12-3 or TRBV12-4; weak D call: TRBD2 (5 bases). Trimming took off 9 bases at V and 5 bases at J, with 11 bases between the two ends. The CDR3 totals 11 residues. DNA of the CDR3: TGTGCCAGTGCAGCGGTCCACGAGCAGTACTTC. The encoded protein is CASAAVHEQYF.

The rearrangement links TRBV2 to TRBJ1-2; D is uncertain. This CDR3 spans 13 amino acids. V lost 2 bases and J lost 4, with 8 bases in between. Germline V gives CDR1 SNHLY, CDR2 FYNNEI. The CDR3 protein is CASSENSFYGYTF. In DNA form, the CDR3 reads TGTGCCAGCAGTGAAAACAGCTTCTATGGCTACACCTTC.

This clonotype was picked up a small number of times. This sequence joins TRBV25-1 and TRBJ1-2; weak D call: TRBD1 (5 bases). CDR3 size: 15 residues. CDR1 MGHDK and CDR2 SYGVNS come from the germline V gene. Trimming took off 5 bases at V and 7 bases at J, with 20 bases between the two ends. The CDR3 sequence is CASSPPGNLGSGYTF. DNA for the CDR3: TGTGCCAGCAGTCCCCCAGGGAACCTCGGATCTGGCTACACCTTC.

Here the CDR3 reads CASMSGGRETQYF. The CDR3 coding sequence is TGTGCCAGCATGTCGGGGGGACGGGAGACCCAGTACTTC. The V gene is TRBV10-3, the J gene TRBJ2-5; 7 nucleotides line up with TRBD2. The CDR3 is 13 amino acids. The V and J ends lost 10 bases and 5 bases, in that order; junction bases with no gene match: 10. Germline assignment: CDR1 ENHRY and CDR2 SYGVKD.